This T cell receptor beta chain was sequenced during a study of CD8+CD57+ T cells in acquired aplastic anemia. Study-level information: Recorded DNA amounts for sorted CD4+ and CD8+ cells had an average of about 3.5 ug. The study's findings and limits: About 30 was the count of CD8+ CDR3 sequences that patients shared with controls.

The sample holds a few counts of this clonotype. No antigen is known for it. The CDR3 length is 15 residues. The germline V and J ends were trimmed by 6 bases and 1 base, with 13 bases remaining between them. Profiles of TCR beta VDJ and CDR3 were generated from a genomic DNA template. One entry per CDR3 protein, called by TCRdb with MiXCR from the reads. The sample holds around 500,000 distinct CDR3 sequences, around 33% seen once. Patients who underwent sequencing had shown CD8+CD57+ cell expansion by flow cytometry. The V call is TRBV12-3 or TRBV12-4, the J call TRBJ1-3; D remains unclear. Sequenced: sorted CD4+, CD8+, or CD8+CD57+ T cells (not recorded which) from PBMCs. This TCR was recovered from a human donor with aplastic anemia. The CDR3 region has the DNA TGTGCCAGCAGCGAACCGTGGGCGTCTGGAAACACCATATATTTT. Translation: CASSEPWASGNTIYF.